This T cell receptor (beta chain) was found in a study of regulatory T cells in long-lasting Graves disease. Findings and limits, study-wide: Shared public clonotypes totalled a few thousand in persistent patients, compared with about 960 in new patients. Peripheral blood was the sole material, not thyroid tissue. Authors noted too few samples as a limitation.

This clonotype showed up just a few times. The antigen is undetermined. Trimming shortened V by 1 base and J by 4 bases, and 10 bases separated the two germline ends. The CDR3 runs to 15 residues. Germline V gives CDR1 MGHRA, CDR2 YSYEKL. The time point: newly diagnosed GD, antithyroid drugs for less than 3 months. PBMC RNA was the source of the TCR library. Arm-PCR of CDR3 regions and iRepertoire HTBI primers were used to build TCR beta libraries. TCRdb reanalysed the multiplex PCR reads using MiXCR and keeps one entry per CDR3 protein. The profile shows around 330,000 distinct CDR3 sequences, about 20% of them singletons.

The chain carries TRBV4-1 and TRBJ2-2; maybe TRBD1 (6 bases). This TCR came from a female donor with Graves disease. The material sequenced was peripheral blood mononuclear cells (PBMCs), taken at new diagnosis, from a patient treated with antithyroid drugs. The chain's CDR3 is CASSQALGGTGELFF. In DNA, the CDR3 is TGCGCCAGCAGCCAAGCGCTAGGGGGCACCGGGGAGCTGTTTTTT.